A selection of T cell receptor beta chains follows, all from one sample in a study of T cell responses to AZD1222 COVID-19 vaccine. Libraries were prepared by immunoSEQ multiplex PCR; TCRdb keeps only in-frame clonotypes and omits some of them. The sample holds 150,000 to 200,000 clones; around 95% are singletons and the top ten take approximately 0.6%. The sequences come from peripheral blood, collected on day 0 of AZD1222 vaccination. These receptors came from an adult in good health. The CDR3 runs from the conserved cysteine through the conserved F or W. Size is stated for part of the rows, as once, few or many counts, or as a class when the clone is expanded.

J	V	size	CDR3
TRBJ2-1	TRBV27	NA	CASSLPPGQGRVRNEQFF
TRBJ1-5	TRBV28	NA	CASSYRGQGTQPQHF
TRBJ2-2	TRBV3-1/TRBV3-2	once	CASSQDRFRDGELFF
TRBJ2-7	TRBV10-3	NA	CASGVGGPSSYEQYF
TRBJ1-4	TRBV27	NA	CASSLRGLSEKLFF
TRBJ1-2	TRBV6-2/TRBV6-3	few	CASSSRPYGYTF
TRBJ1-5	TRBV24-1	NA	CATSDFSNQPQHF
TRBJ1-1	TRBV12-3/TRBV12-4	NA	CASRSLMSTEAFF
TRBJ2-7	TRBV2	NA	CASRNSGTSGRRQYF
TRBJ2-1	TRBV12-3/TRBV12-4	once	CASTVRENEQFF
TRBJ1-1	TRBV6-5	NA	CASSHRQGKTEAFF
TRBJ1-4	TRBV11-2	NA	CASSQDRGRENEKLFF
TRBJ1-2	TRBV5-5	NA	CASSRDLYGYTF
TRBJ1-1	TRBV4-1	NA	CASSQLYRGTNTEAFF
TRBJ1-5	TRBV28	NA	CASSPLSGPQHF
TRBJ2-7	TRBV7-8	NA	CASRPGTGISYEQYF
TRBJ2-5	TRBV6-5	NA	CASIGAGTQETQYF
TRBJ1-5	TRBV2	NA	CASSREGLQGPNSNQPQHF
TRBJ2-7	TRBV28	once	CASSLGGEQYF
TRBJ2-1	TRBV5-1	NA	CASSLDHEQFF
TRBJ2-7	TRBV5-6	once	CASSFAGREQYF
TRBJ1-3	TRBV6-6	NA	CASRTGDSGNTIYF
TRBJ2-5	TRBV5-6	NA	CASSPTENVETQYF
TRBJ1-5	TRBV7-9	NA	CASSLVWGQPQHF
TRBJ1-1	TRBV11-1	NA	CASSLTENTEAFF
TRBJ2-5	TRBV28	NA	CASSFTELAVETQYF
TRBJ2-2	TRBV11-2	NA	CASSLGLLGNTGELFF
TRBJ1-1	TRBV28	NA	CASREQIEAFF
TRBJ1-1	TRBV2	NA	CASRPDSEAFF
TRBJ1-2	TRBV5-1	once	CASSLDAGVYGYTF
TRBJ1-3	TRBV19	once	CASSLLQSSGNTIYF
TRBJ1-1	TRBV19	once	CASSLRTEAFF
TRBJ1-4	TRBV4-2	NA	CASSQDGQVSAKLFF
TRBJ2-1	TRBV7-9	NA	CASRYFPNYNEQFF
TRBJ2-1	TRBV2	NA	CASSESEQFF
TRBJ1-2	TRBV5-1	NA	CASSWSRDRGYGYTF
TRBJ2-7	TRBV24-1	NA	CASSAGNEQYF
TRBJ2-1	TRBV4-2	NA	CASSQEEYWGEQFF
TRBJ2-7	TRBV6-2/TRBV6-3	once	CASSSQAIYEQYF
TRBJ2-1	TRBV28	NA	CASGETKMGRPSYNEQFF
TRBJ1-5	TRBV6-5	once	CASRQTLNQPQHF
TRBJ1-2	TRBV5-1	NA	CASSLSTGSPGYTF
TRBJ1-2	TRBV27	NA	CASSSGGYGYTF
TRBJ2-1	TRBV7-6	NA	CASSSHPGGSYNEQFF
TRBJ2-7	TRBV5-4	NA	CASSSDPTDRGGDYEQYF
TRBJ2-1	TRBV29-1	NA	CSVEDRLAGVNEQFF